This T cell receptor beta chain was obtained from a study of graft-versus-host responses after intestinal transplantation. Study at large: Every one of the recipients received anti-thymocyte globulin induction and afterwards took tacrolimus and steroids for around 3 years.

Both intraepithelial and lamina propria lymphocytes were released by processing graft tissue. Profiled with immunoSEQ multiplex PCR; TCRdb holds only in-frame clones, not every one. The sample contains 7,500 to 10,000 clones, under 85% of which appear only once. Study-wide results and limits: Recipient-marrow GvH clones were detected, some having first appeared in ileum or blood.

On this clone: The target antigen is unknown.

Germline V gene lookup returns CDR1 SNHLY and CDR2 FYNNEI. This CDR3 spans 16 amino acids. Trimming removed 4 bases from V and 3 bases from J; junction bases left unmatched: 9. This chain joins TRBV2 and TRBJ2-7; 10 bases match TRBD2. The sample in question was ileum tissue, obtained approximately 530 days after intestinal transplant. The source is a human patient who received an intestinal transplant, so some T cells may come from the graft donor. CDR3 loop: CASSAWLLAGIYEQYF. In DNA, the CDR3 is TGTGCCAGCAGTGCCTGGCTACTAGCGGGGATCTACGAGCAGTACTTC.